A selection of T cell receptor beta chains follows, all from one sample in a study of blood T cells in healthy people across ages. TCRdb called the 5' RACE reads again in MiXCR, with one record for every CDR3 protein. This sample has about 680,000 distinct CDR3 sequences, with 45% to 50% found just once. Sequencing was performed on blood. The receptors were gathered from a woman aged 60-75 years in good health. The CDR3 runs from the conserved cysteine through the conserved F or W. D genes are given only for firm matches. Clone size is shown for a subset of rows, as once, few, many or a class of expanded clone.

clone_size: .
j_call: TRBJ2-5
v_call: TRBV5-1
d_call: .
cdr3_length: 17
cdr3_nt: TGCGCCAGCAGCTTGGCAGGGACAGCTAGCGGATTGGAGACCCAGTACTTC
cdr3_aa: CASSLAGTASGLETQYF

clone_size: .
j_call: TRBJ2-7
v_call: TRBV7-2
d_call: TRBD1
cdr3_length: 18
cdr3_nt: TGTGCCAGCAGCTTGGGTCCCGGGACAGGGTCTATCCCCTACGAGCAGTACTTC
cdr3_aa: CASSLGPGTGSIPYEQYF

clone_size: .
j_call: TRBJ2-1
v_call: TRBV5-1
d_call: TRBD1
cdr3_length: 15
cdr3_nt: TGCGCCAGCAGCTCACTGGGACAGGCCTACAATGAGCAGTTCTTC
cdr3_aa: CASSSLGQAYNEQFF

clone_size: few
j_call: TRBJ2-7
v_call: TRBV20-1
d_call: .
cdr3_length: 15
cdr3_nt: TGCAGTGCTAGCCAGCGGAACAAAAACTCCTACGAGCAGTACTTC
cdr3_aa: CSASQRNKNSYEQYF

clone_size: .
j_call: TRBJ2-5
v_call: TRBV24-1
d_call: .
cdr3_length: 15
cdr3_nt: TGTGCCACCAGTGACCCGACAGTAGGACAAGAGACCCAGTACTTC
cdr3_aa: CATSDPTVGQETQYF

clone_size: few
j_call: TRBJ2-5
v_call: TRBV4-3
d_call: TRBD1
cdr3_length: 15
cdr3_nt: TGCGCCAGCAGCCAAGACTCGGGACAGGGTTTGGAGCAGTACTTC
cdr3_aa: CASSQDSGQGLEQYF

clone_size: .
j_call: TRBJ2-1
v_call: TRBV10-3
d_call: TRBD2
cdr3_length: 15
cdr3_nt: TGTGCCATCAGTGGTGGGCTAGCGGGAGGCAATGAGCAGTTCTTC
cdr3_aa: CAISGGLAGGNEQFF

clone_size: many
j_call: TRBJ2-1
v_call: TRBV5-1
d_call: .
cdr3_length: 14
cdr3_nt: TGCGCCAGCAGCTCCTACACCTCGTCCGCGGAGCAGTTCTTC
cdr3_aa: CASSSYTSSAEQFF

clone_size: few
j_call: TRBJ2-6
v_call: TRBV29-1
d_call: .
cdr3_length: 16
cdr3_nt: TGCAGCGTTGAGGGCAGTGAGAGCTCTGGGGCCAACGTCCTGACTTTC
cdr3_aa: CSVEGSESSGANVLTF

clone_size: .
j_call: TRBJ2-1
v_call: TRBV5-1
d_call: .
cdr3_length: 14
cdr3_nt: TGCGCCAGCAGCTTGGAATACTTATACAATGAGCAGTTCTTC
cdr3_aa: CASSLEYLYNEQFF

clone_size: .
j_call: TRBJ2-1
v_call: TRBV14
d_call: .
cdr3_length: 17
cdr3_nt: TGTGCCAGCAGCCTTCGAACCCGGGACACGACCTACAATGAGCAGTTCTTC
cdr3_aa: CASSLRTRDTTYNEQFF

clone_size: .
j_call: TRBJ1-2
v_call: TRBV5-1
d_call: .
cdr3_length: 17
cdr3_nt: TGCGTCAGCAGCTTGGCAGGGCCGGGGGCAGCTAACTATGGCTACACCTTC
cdr3_aa: CVSSLAGPGAANYGYTF

clone_size: few
j_call: TRBJ2-4
v_call: TRBV4-2
d_call: TRBD2
cdr3_length: 14
cdr3_nt: TGTGCCAGCAGCCCGACTAGCGGCAAAAACATTCAGTACTTC
cdr3_aa: CASSPTSGKNIQYF

clone_size: few
j_call: TRBJ2-4
v_call: TRBV28
d_call: .
cdr3_length: 11
cdr3_nt: TGTGCCAGCTCTTTTGGTCTAGCCCAGTACTTC
cdr3_aa: CASSFGLAQYF

clone_size: few
j_call: TRBJ2-1
v_call: TRBV27
d_call: TRBD2
cdr3_length: 16
cdr3_nt: TGTGCCAGCAGTTTTGGCTACCAGCGGGAAGCGGGTGAGCAGTTCTTC
cdr3_aa: CASSFGYQREAGEQFF

clone_size: .
j_call: TRBJ2-1
v_call: TRBV5-1
d_call: .
cdr3_length: 14
cdr3_nt: TGCGCCAGCAGACCCCAGGGGGGCTACAATGAGCAGTTCTTC
cdr3_aa: CASRPQGGYNEQFF

clone_size: .
j_call: TRBJ2-1
v_call: TRBV29-1
d_call: .
cdr3_length: 13
cdr3_nt: TGCAGTCTGAGCACTGACTCCTACAATGAGCAGTTCTTC
cdr3_aa: CSLSTDSYNEQFF

clone_size: .
j_call: TRBJ2-1
v_call: TRBV2
d_call: TRBD2
cdr3_length: 16
cdr3_nt: TGTGCCAGCAGTGAACAACTAGCGGGTGTGTACAATGAGCAGTTCTTC
cdr3_aa: CASSEQLAGVYNEQFF

clone_size: .
j_call: TRBJ1-2
v_call: TRBV5-1
d_call: .
cdr3_length: 14
cdr3_nt: TGCGCCAGCAGCGAGTCTTCAGGGGATGTTGGCTACACCTTC
cdr3_aa: CASSESSGDVGYTF

clone_size: .
j_call: TRBJ2-5
v_call: TRBV6-5
d_call: TRBD2
cdr3_length: 15
cdr3_nt: TGTGCCAGCAGTTACCCCAGCCTAGCGGGAACTGAGCAGTACTTC
cdr3_aa: CASSYPSLAGTEQYF

clone_size: few
j_call: TRBJ2-7
v_call: TRBV4-1
d_call: .
cdr3_length: 16
cdr3_nt: TGCGCCAGCAGCCGGAACCCTAGCGACCGCTACAATGAGCAGTACTTC
cdr3_aa: CASSRNPSDRYNEQYF

clone_size: few
j_call: TRBJ2-1
v_call: TRBV7-2
d_call: TRBD1
cdr3_length: 17
cdr3_nt: TGTGCCAGCAGCTTATTTATGACCGGGACAGGGAACGATGAGCAGTTCTTC
cdr3_aa: CASSLFMTGTGNDEQFF

clone_size: few
j_call: TRBJ2-7
v_call: TRBV12-3/TRBV12-4
d_call: .
cdr3_length: 13
cdr3_nt: TGTGCCAGCAGTTTGCGGGAAGGGCACGAGCAGTACTTC
cdr3_aa: CASSLREGHEQYF

clone_size: few
j_call: TRBJ2-3
v_call: TRBV4-3
d_call: TRBD2
cdr3_length: 19
cdr3_nt: TGCGCCAGCAGCCAAGATACTAGCGGGAGAGGTGGGGGTACAGATACGCAGTATTTT
cdr3_aa: CASSQDTSGRGGGTDTQYF

clone_size: .
j_call: TRBJ2-7
v_call: TRBV3-1
d_call: .
cdr3_length: 13
cdr3_nt: TGTGCCAGCAGCCAATCTAGAATAGGCGAGCAGTACTTC
cdr3_aa: CASSQSRIGEQYF

clone_size: .
j_call: TRBJ2-7
v_call: TRBV28
d_call: TRBD2
cdr3_length: 15
cdr3_nt: TGTGCCAGCAGTCCTAGCGGGAGGGCCATCTACGAGCAGTACTTC
cdr3_aa: CASSPSGRAIYEQYF